The present T cell receptor beta chain was sequenced within a study of blood T cell repertoires in COVID-19. Study as a whole: Spain, Italy and the United States supplied samples that represented acute and convalescent COVID-19. PBMCs, B-cell-depleted T cells, or T cells were the source of the cDNA or gDNA that made up the material.

Germline CDR1 and CDR2: GTSNPN and SVGIG (reference sequence). This CDR3 contains 13 residues. V was clipped by 7 bases and J by 4 bases, with 11 bases between them. Per the authors' pipeline: Reference gene primers were amplified, and this amplification served to estimate nucleated cell counts. Here immunoSEQ multiplex PCR was the method, and the copy in TCRdb shows in-frame clones only, minus some. V and J calls and clone size follow that table, whereas D and trimming were derived from the DNA. Seen here are 65,000 to 85,000 clones, 70% to 80% observed once, and the top ten hold 5% to 6%. The sequenced material came from peripheral blood. This sequence joins TRBV30 and TRBJ1-6, with a tentative D call TRBD1 (6 bases). This receptor was taken from a man over 45 with active or convalescent COVID-19. The CDR3 DNA is TGTGCCTTACGGGACACTTATAATTCACCCCTCCACTTT. Protein sequence: CALRDTYNSPLHF.